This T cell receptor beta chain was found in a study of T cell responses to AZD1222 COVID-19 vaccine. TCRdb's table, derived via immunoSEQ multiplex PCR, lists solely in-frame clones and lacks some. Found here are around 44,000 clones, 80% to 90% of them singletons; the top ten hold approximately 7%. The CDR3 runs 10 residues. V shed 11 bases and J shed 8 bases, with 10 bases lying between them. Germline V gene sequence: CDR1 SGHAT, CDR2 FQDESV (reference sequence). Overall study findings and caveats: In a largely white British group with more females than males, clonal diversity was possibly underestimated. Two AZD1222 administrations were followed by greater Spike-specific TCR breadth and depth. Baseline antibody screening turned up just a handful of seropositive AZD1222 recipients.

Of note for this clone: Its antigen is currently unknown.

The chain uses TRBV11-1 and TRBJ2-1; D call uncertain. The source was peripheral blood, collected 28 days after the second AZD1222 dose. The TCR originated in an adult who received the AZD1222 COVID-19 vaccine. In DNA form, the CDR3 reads TGTGCCTCGGCTCTGGATGAGCAGTTCTTC. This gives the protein CASALDEQFF.